This TCR beta chain was identified in a study of shared clonotypes between healthy human individuals. The data were produced by immunoSEQ multiplex PCR, yet TCRdb's version contains in-frame clones alone and is incomplete. Here the sample spans over 400,000 clones, 60% to 80% being singletons. The J segment lost 5 bases and the V segment lost 0 bases, leaving 3 bases of the junction unmatched. The CDR3 totals 14 residues. Germline assignment: CDR1 SGHRS and CDR2 YFSETQ. Participating donors were healthy, HIV-negative adults free of recent acute infections or vaccinations. The rearrangement uses TRBV5-1 and TRBJ2-7, with 9 bases that match TRBD1. The clonotype originates from a woman aged 40-49 years in good health. Some clones in this sample may be carry-over from other donors' samples. Sequenced input: PBMCs. The CDR3, as DNA: TGCGCCAGCAGCTTGGGGGACAGGGTCAACGAGCAGTACTTC. Translation: CASSLGDRVNEQYF.